This T cell receptor (beta chain) was sequenced for a study of cytomegalovirus exposure and HLA in healthy donors. This clone has a handful of counts. Its antigen is undetermined. With 60 Vbeta and 13 Jbeta primers, the PCR was carried out. TCRdb keeps only in-frame clones here, not all; method: immunoSEQ multiplex PCR. The sample carries some 170,000 clones, about 75% recorded once. The study's findings and limits: Previously analyzed data showed that most TCR beta V segments were productive at a frequency of about 90% or about 30%.

J gave up 6 bases and V 4 bases, and 4 bases lay outside the gene matches. Germline CDR1 and CDR2: SQVTM and ANQGSEA. The CDR3 covers 12 residues. This sequence was found in a woman aged 45 to 65 in good health and CMV-seropositive. The chain uses TRBV29-1 and TRBJ1-1; the match to TRBD1 covers 8 bases. Material: PBMCs. This CDR3 is CSVGDRRAEAFF. The CDR3 DNA reads as TGCAGCGTTGGGGACAGGAGGGCTGAAGCTTTCTTT.